This TCR beta chain was documented in a study of neurological immune-mediated disorders. 5'RACE generated cDNA with 10-nucleotide random UMIs. A single run covered 15-18 subjects with over 170 million TCR-beta sequences. TCRdb used MiXCR to reprocess the 5' RACE reads, holding one entry per CDR3 protein. The sample contains more than 25,000 distinct CDR3 sequences, 9.5% to 13% of which appear only once. The J segment lost 1 base and the V segment lost 4 bases, leaving 2 bases of the junction unmatched. Germline assignment: CDR1 SGHRS and CDR2 YFSETQ. This CDR3 comprises 14 residues. This clonotype was detected ten times or more. Its antigen remains unknown. Healthy control participants comprised blood bank volunteers in Maryland, USA. Overall study results and limits: The level of TCR clonal expansion was highest in patients with HTLV-1-associated myelopathy and lowest in multiple sclerosis, where it fell below the level seen in healthy controls.

This chain connects TRBV5-1 to TRBJ1-1; 9 bases are shared with TRBD1. The TCR originated in an older woman in good health. The sequencing sample was made of PBMCs. DNA for the CDR3: TGCGCCAGCAGCGTGGGACAGGGGAACACTGAAGCTTTCTTT. Translation gives CASSVGQGNTEAFF.